The 26 T cell receptor beta chains listed next were all sequenced from one sample in a study of CD8 T cells in ankylosing spondylitis. TCRdb processed the 5' RACE reads anew with MiXCR; each CDR3 protein has one entry. The sample has fewer than 200,000 distinct CDR3 sequences; roughly 20% are singletons. Sequencing input: blood, either unsorted or a sorted T cell fraction (not recorded which). Source of these receptors: a male donor aged 5 to 29 with ankylosing spondylitis or in good health (not recorded which).

This clonotype has just one count. The chain uses TRBV10-3 and TRBJ1-1; the D gene is possibly TRBD1 (6 bases). The V gene lost 8 bases and the J gene lost 0 bases, with 16 bases spanning the gap. Germline values: CDR1 ENHRY, CDR2 SYGVKD. The CDR3 is 15 amino acids. The CDR3 spells CAIGKGQNMNTEAFF. The CDR3 DNA reads as TGTGCCATCGGAAAAGGACAGAACATGAACACTGAAGCTTTCTTT.

The chain couples TRBV2 to TRBJ2-1, with 8 bases aligning to TRBD1. The V gene end was trimmed by 6 bases and the J gene end by 7 bases; junction bases not matched to a gene: 2. This CDR3 comprises 12 residues. CDR1 and CDR2 from the germline V gene are SNHLY and FYNNEI. CDR3 bases: TGTGCCAGCAGGTACAGGGGGAATGAGCAGTTCTTC. Its protein product is CASRYRGNEQFF.

This clonotype showed up many times. The chain is built from TRBV6-2 or TRBV6-3 and TRBJ2-1; 7 nucleotides agree with TRBD2. J lost 3 bases, V lost 8 bases, and 1 base had no gene match. CDR1 and CDR2 (germline): MNHEY, SVGEGT. The CDR3 has 12 amino acids. The CDR3 sequence is CASGTNYNEQFF. The CDR3 DNA reads as TGTGCCAGCGGGACTAACTACAATGAGCAGTTCTTC.

This clonotype was observed many times. V usage is TRBV20-1 and J usage is TRBJ2-3; D not resolved. CDR3 size: 14 residues. Between the trimmed V and J ends, which lost 1 base and 1 base, there was a span of 9 bases. The germline V gene has CDR1 DFQATT and CDR2 SNEGSKA (reference sequence). CDR3 region: CSARAAVRTDTQYF. CDR3 sequence (DNA): TGCAGTGCTAGAGCCGCGGTCCGCACAGATACGCAGTATTTT.

In its sample, this clonotype was seen a few times. The chain carries TRBV6-2 or TRBV6-3 and TRBJ2-3; 7 positions match TRBD2. The CDR3 contains 15 residues. Germline-derived CDR1 and CDR2 are MNHEY and SVGEGT. Trimming at V came to 5 bases and at J to 2 bases, leaving 7 bases not matched to a gene. The CDR3 spells CASSDERDHTDTQYF. Written as DNA, the CDR3 is TGTGCCAGCAGTGACGAGCGGGATCACACAGATACGCAGTATTTT.

The gene calls are TRBV23-1 and TRBJ2-1; 9 bases are shared with TRBD1. TRBV23-1 is sorted into the ORF group, with uncertain function. The CDR3 is 17 residues long. V shed 0 bases and J 0 bases; nucleotides not matched to a gene: 3. This chain's CDR3 is CASSQSGQGSSYNEQFF. The CDR3, as DNA: TGCGCCAGCAGTCAATCGGGACAGGGAAGCTCCTACAATGAGCAGTTCTTC.

This clonotype was counted a few times. The chain carries TRBV29-1 and TRBJ2-3; 10 nucleotides agree with TRBD1. Trimming cost V 6 bases and J 5 bases; bases outside gene matches: 5. The CDR3 totals 13 residues. Germline lookup yields CDR1 SQVTM and CDR2 ANQGSEA. The CDR3, as DNA: TGCAGCGTAGACAGGGGGCGTGGAGATACGCAGTATTTT. The encoded protein is CSVDRGRGDTQYF.

This clonotype was seen ten or more times. This chain uses TRBV9 with TRBJ2-2; D gene ambiguous. Germline values: CDR1 SGDLS, CDR2 YYNGEE. CDR3 size: 16 residues. Trimming shortened V by 3 bases and J by 1 base, and 13 bases separated the two germline ends. CDR3 loop: CASSGFPVLNTGELFF. The DNA for the CDR3 is TGTGCCAGCAGCGGTTTCCCCGTCTTGAACACCGGGGAGCTGTTTTTT.

In its sample, this clonotype was seen many times. The gene calls are TRBV4-1 and TRBJ2-5; unclear D gene. This CDR3 contains 17 residues. Germline CDR1 is MGHRA and CDR2 is YSYEKL. V was pared by 0 bases and J by 0 bases, with 14 bases between. DNA for the CDR3: TGCGCCAGCAGCCAAGATCGGGCGCCACCTTACCAAGAGACCCAGTACTTC. Encoded protein: CASSQDRAPPYQETQYF.

This clonotype showed up many times. The rearrangement joins TRBV15 to TRBJ1-1; no clear D gene. The CDR3 contains 14 residues. Between the trimmed V and J ends, which lost 0 bases and 0 bases, there was a span of 5 bases. The germline gives CDR1 LNHNV, CDR2 YYDKDF (reference sequence). This CDR3 reads CATSREQLNTEAFF. CDR3 coding DNA: TGTGCCACCAGCAGAGAACAGTTGAACACTGAAGCTTTCTTT.

The chain has TRBV10-3 and TRBJ1-1; D is ambiguous. Germline-derived CDR1 and CDR2 are ENHRY and SYGVKD. Trimming left V 2 bases short and J 4 bases short, with 5 bases between. The CDR3 sequence is 12 residues long. CDR3 DNA sequence: TGTGCCATCAGTGAGGGTGGCACTGAAGCTTTCTTT. It yields the protein CAISEGGTEAFF.

At least ten counts were recorded for this clonotype. V and J are TRBV12-3 or TRBV12-4 and TRBJ2-1, with 8 bases aligning to TRBD2. This CDR3 spans 18 amino acids. Losses at the gene ends were 4 bases for V and 12 bases for J; bases not matched to a gene: 23. The CDR3 here is CASSSSPLAGIRATSQFF. DNA for the CDR3: TGTGCCAGCAGTTCCTCCCCTTTAGCGGGAATAAGGGCAACATCGCAGTTCTTC.

The J gene is TRBJ2-7, the V gene TRBV29-1, with D perhaps TRBD1 (5 bases). The CDR3 spans 11 residues. Per germline, CDR1 SQVTM and CDR2 ANQGSEA. Trimming removed 4 bases from V and 2 bases from J, with 6 bases in between. For the CDR3, the DNA is TGCAGCGTTGGACAGACCTACGAGCAGTACTTC. This sequence encodes CSVGQTYEQYF.

This clonotype was detected ten times or more. The chain carries TRBV5-1 and TRBJ1-1; 7 bases fit TRBD1. Looked up from germline, CDR1 is SGHRS and CDR2 is YFSETQ. The CDR3 has 15 amino acids. J gave up 2 bases and V 0 bases, and 4 bases lay outside the gene matches. The CDR3 sequence: CASSLGRQGNTEAFF. Here the CDR3 DNA reads TGCGCCAGCAGCTTGGGCCGACAGGGTAACACTGAAGCTTTCTTT. The variable domain in full, completed from reference TRBV5-1 and TRBJ1-1, reads KAGVTQTPRYLIKTRGQQVTLSCSPISGHRSVSWYQQTPGQGLQFLFEYFSETQRNKGNFPGRFSGRQFSNSRSEMNVSTLELGDSALYLCASSLGRQGNTEAFFGQGTRLTVV.

This chain links TRBV11-1 with TRBJ2-5; 8 positions agree with TRBD1. The V gene's germline CDR1 is SGHAT and CDR2 FQDESV (reference sequence). This CDR3 region has 15 residues. The V gene end was trimmed by 2 bases and the J gene end by 5 bases; junction bases not matched to a gene: 7. The DNA for the CDR3 is TGTGCCAGCAGCTTACGGTCAGGGGGCGTGGAGACCCAGTACTTC. This encodes CASSLRSGGVETQYF.

This clonotype showed up just a few times. The V call is TRBV11-3, the J call TRBJ2-2, with D perhaps matching TRBD2 (5 bases). With 3 bases removed from V and 1 base from J, the gap between germline ends came to 9 bases. Germline V gene data show CDR1 as SGHNT and CDR2 as YENEEA. The CDR3 extends over 15 amino acids. The CDR3 DNA follows: TGTGCCAGCAGCTTCGGACTGGGGAACACCGGGGAGCTGTTTTTT. It yields the protein CASSFGLGNTGELFF.

This clonotype was recorded many times. This chain links TRBV29-1 with TRBJ2-3, with D possibly matching TRBD2 (6 bases). Germline CDR1 is SQVTM and CDR2 is ANQGSEA. Trimming took off 4 bases at V and 4 bases at J, with 9 bases between the two ends. This CDR3 spans 12 amino acids. The CDR3 DNA reads TGCAGCGTTGGAGCGGGCCCAGATACGCAGTATTTT. Residues: CSVGAGPDTQYF.

This clonotype showed up many times. The J gene is TRBJ2-3, the V gene TRBV5-1, with 11 positions matching TRBD2. The CDR3 consists of 17 residues. Per the germline V gene, CDR1 is SGHRS and CDR2 is YFSETQ. V dropped 0 bases and J dropped 0; count of bases not matched to a gene: 3. The CDR3 nucleotides are TGCGCCAGCAGCTTGGGGACTAGCGGGCCTAGCACAGATACGCAGTATTTT. Protein product: CASSLGTSGPSTDTQYF.

The CDR3 here is CSATGHPFTYEQYF. The CDR3 nucleotides are TGCAGTGCTACCGGTCACCCTTTCACCTACGAGCAGTACTTC. V and J are TRBV20-1 and TRBJ2-7, with D unresolved. CDR1 is DFQATT, CDR2 SNEGSKA, per germline (reference sequence). Trimming removed 4 bases at V and 2 bases at J, with 15 bases between. CDR3 length: 14 amino acids.

This clonotype has a count of ten or more. The chain joins TRBV6-5 to TRBJ1-2, with 11 bases identical to TRBD1. The J segment lost 5 bases and the V segment lost 6 bases, leaving 8 bases of the junction unmatched. Germline CDR1 and CDR2: MNHEY and SVGAGI. This CDR3 spans 15 amino acids. This CDR3 reads CASSTLRDRGYGYTF. CDR3 nucleotide sequence: TGTGCCAGCAGCACCCTAAGGGACAGGGGGTATGGCTACACCTTC.

This clonotype was counted only a few times. The rearrangement uses TRBV25-1 and TRBJ2-1; D gene uncertain. This CDR3 region has 15 residues. Between the trimmed V and J ends, which lost 1 base and 5 bases, there was a span of 12 bases. CDR1 and CDR2 (germline): MGHDK, SYGVNS. Written as DNA, the CDR3 is TGTGCCAGCAGTGAATCCGGGCGGAACCACAATGAGCAGTTCTTC. This sequence encodes CASSESGRNHNEQFF.

This clonotype was recorded at least ten times. The chain combines TRBV6-2 or TRBV6-3 with TRBJ1-5, with D uncertain. CDR1 and CDR2 (germline): MNHEY, SVGEGT. With 6 bases removed from V and 7 bases from J, the gap between germline ends came to 10 bases. The CDR3 contains 12 residues. The CDR3 DNA sequence: TGTGCCAGCAGCAACCAAGTCCAGCCCCAGCATTTT. Translated: CASSNQVQPQHF.

This clonotype came up many times. V and J are TRBV20-1 and TRBJ2-7, with D tentatively TRBD2 (5 bases). The CDR3 has 13 amino acids. Germline V CDR1 and CDR2: DFQATT, SNEGSKA (reference sequence). Trimming left V 3 bases short and J 0 bases short, with 9 bases between. Written as DNA, the CDR3 is TGCAGTGCTAGGACGGGGATCTCCTACGAGCAGTACTTC. It encodes CSARTGISYEQYF.

V is TRBV4-3 and J is TRBJ1-1; D is unclear. This CDR3 contains 15 residues. Trimming cost V 0 bases and J 4 bases, with 12 bases left between them. The germline CDR1 and CDR2 sequences are LGHNA and YSLEER. CDR3 coding DNA: TGCGCCAGCAGCCAAGAGATCAGTATGGGCACTGAAGCTTTCTTT. Its translation is CASSQEISMGTEAFF.

This clonotype was counted ten times or more. The V gene is TRBV7-2, the J gene TRBJ2-3, with D tentatively TRBD2 (6 bases). The CDR3 covers 14 residues. Germline CDR1 reads SGHTA; CDR2 reads FQGNSA. The V gene lost 0 bases and the J gene lost 3 bases, with 7 bases spanning the gap. The CDR3 protein is CASSLARETDTQYF. The CDR3 DNA is TGTGCCAGCAGCTTAGCACGGGAGACAGATACGCAGTATTTT.

This clonotype has at least ten counts. This rearrangement joins TRBV5-1 to TRBJ2-7; D is ambiguous. CDR3 length: 13 amino acids. V lost 1 base and J 3 bases, leaving 8 bases between the germline ends. Germline V gives CDR1 SGHRS, CDR2 YFSETQ. The CDR3 region is CASSLNQDYEQYF. The CDR3 DNA is TGCGCCAGCAGCTTGAACCAAGACTACGAGCAGTACTTC.